The entry below describes one TCR beta chain. TCRdb's table, derived via immunoSEQ multiplex PCR, lists solely in-frame clones and lacks some. The repertoire holds about 160,000 clones, around 81% seen once, with about an eighth in the top ten. From germline, CDR1 is SGHTA and CDR2 FQGNSA. With 7 bases removed from V and 7 bases from J, the gap between germline ends came to 17 bases. The CDR3 runs to 13 residues. The data were obtained in a study of blood T cell repertoires in COVID-19. Across the study: From the United States, Italy and Spain came samples of acute and convalescent COVID-19.

This chain uses TRBV7-2 with TRBJ2-7; D gene uncertain. Input material: peripheral blood. The origin of this receptor is a man in his 70s who had recovered from COVID-19. CDR3 protein: CASTKAQPMEQYF. The CDR3 nucleotides read TGTGCCAGCACCAAGGCACAGCCCATGGAGCAGTACTTC.